This T cell receptor beta chain was captured in a study of blood T cells in healthy people across ages. PCR was performed a second time for about 7 to 12 cycles using a sample-barcoded 5' primer and a J-beta primer mix. MiXCR, applied by TCRdb to the 5' RACE reads, yields one record per CDR3 protein. The sample consists of hundreds of thousands of distinct CDR3 sequences, approximately 60% of them appearing once. V was pared by 2 bases and J by 5 bases, with 13 bases between. This CDR3 has 15 amino acids. Germline V gene data show CDR1 as KGHSH and CDR2 as LQKENI. The receptor was derived from a man aged 40-49 years in good health. This rearrangement joins TRBV18 to TRBJ2-4, with D possibly matching TRBD2 (6 bases). Sequencing used blood. The CDR3 bases are TGTGCCAGCTCACCAAGACGGAGGGGAGAAAACATTCAGTACTTC. Translated: CASSPRRRGENIQYF.